This record looks at one TCR beta chain sequence and its context. Its antigen is as yet unknown. The single heparinised draw taken from each donor contained around 120 mL of blood on average. The data are from a study of beta chain features in type 1 diabetes. Germline V gives CDR1 MDHEN, CDR2 SYDVKM. Germline trimming cut 10 bases from V and 4 bases from J; bases unmatched to any gene: 5. The CDR3 loop spans 13 amino acids. Study results and caveats: Moderate yet significant TCRB CDR3 shortening was seen in Type 1 diabetes patients in all four CD4+ subsets. More deletions and fewer insertions at VDJ junctions were found in patients with type 1 diabetes.

Reverse transcription of all isolated RNA meant that expressed TCRB transcripts were sequenced. Clones were read by immunoSEQ multiplex PCR, and TCRdb kept only the in-frame ones, dropping some. Found here are hundreds of thousands of clones, over 7% of them singletons; the top ten hold roughly 0.99%. The sample taken for sequencing was central memory CD4+ T cells from blood. The sequence was obtained from a man aged 25-40 years with type 1 diabetes. The V gene is TRBV28, the J gene TRBJ2-7, with 12 bases aligning to TRBD1. The CDR3 DNA reads TGTGCCACCCGGGACAGGGGGCAATACGAGCAGTACTTC. Protein: CATRDRGQYEQYF.